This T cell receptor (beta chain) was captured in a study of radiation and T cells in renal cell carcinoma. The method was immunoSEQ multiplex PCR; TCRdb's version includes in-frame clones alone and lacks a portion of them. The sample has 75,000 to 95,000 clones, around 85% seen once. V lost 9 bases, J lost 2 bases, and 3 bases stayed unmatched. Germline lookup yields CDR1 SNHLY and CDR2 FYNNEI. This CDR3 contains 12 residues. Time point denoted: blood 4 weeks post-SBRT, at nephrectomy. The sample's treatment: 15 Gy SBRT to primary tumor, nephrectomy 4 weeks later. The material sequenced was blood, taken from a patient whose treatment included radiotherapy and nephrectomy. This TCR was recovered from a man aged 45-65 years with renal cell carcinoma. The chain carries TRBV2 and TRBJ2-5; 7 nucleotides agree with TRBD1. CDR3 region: CARRTGQETQYF. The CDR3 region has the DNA TGTGCCAGGAGGACAGGTCAAGAGACCCAGTACTTC.